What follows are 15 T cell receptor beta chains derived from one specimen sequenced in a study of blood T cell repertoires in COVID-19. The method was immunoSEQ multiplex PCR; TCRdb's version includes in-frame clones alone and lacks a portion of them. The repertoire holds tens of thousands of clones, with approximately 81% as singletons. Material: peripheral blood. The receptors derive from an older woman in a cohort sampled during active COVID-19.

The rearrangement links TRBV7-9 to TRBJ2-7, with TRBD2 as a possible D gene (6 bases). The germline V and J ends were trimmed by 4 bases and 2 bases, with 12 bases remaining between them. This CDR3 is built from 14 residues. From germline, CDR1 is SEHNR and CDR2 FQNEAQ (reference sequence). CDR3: CASSSTSSPYEQYF. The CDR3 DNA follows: TGTGCCAGCAGCTCAACTAGCTCCCCCTACGAGCAGTACTTC.

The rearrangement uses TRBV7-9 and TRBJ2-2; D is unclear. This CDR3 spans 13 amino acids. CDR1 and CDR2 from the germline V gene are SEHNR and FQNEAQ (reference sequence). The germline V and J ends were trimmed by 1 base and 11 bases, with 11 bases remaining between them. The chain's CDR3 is CASSLVRGPELFF. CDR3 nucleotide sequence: TGTGCCAGCAGCTTAGTCCGAGGCCCCGAGCTGTTTTTT.

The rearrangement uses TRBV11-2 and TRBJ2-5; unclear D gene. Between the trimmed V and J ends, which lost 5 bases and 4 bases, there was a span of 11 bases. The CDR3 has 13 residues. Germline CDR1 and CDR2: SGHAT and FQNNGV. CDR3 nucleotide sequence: TGTGCCAGCAGCCTCCAGAGGCGAGAGACCCAGTACTTC. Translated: CASSLQRRETQYF.

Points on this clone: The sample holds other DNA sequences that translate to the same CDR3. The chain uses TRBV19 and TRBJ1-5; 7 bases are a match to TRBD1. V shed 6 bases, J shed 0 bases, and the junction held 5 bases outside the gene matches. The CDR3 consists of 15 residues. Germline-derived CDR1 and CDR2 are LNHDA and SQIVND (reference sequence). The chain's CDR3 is CASSWGQTSNQPQHF. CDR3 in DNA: TGTGCCAGTAGCTGGGGACAGACTAGCAATCAGCCCCAGCATTTT.

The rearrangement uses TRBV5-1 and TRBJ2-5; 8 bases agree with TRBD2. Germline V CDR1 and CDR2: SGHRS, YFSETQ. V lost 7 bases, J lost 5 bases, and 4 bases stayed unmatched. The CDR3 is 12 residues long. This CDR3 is CASGTREETQYF. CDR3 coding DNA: TGCGCCAGCGGGACTAGAGAGGAGACCCAGTACTTC.

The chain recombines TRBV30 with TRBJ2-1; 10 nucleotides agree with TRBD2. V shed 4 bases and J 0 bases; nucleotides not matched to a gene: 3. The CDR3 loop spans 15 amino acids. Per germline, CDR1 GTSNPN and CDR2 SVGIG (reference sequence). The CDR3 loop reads CAWKSSGSSYNEQFF. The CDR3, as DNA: TGTGCCTGGAAATCTAGCGGGAGCTCCTACAATGAGCAGTTCTTC.

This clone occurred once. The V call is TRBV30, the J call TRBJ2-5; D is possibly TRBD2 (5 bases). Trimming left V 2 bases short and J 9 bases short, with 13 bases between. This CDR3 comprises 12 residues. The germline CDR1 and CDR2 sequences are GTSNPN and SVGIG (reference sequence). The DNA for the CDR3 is TGTGCCTGGAGTAGAGCGGCGATGGCCCAGTACTTC. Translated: CAWSRAAMAQYF. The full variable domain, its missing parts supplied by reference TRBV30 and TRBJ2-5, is SQTIHQWPATLVQPVGSPLSLECTVEGTSNPNLYWYRQAAGRGLQLLFYSVGIGQISSEVPQNLSASRPQDRQFILSSKKLLLSDSGFYLCAWSRAAMAQYFGPGTRLLVL.

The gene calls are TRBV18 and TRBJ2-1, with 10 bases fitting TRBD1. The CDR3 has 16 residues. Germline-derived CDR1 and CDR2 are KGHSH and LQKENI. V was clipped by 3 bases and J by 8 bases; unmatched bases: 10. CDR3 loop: CASSPMTGGFGDEQFF. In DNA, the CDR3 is TGTGCCAGCTCACCTATGACAGGGGGCTTCGGCGATGAGCAGTTCTTC.

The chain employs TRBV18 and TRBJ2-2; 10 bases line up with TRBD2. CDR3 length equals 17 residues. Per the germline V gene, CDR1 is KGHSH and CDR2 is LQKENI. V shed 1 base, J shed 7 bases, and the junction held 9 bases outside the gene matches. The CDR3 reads CASSPLSSGRAGGELFF. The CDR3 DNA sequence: TGTGCCAGCTCACCACTCTCGAGCGGGAGGGCCGGCGGGGAGCTGTTTTTT.

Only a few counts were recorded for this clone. The CDR3 region is CASSPPRLNTEAFF. CDR3 nucleotide sequence: TGTGCCAGCAGTCCCCCTCGGTTGAACACTGAAGCTTTCTTT. The chain carries TRBV28 and TRBJ1-1; D not resolved. The CDR3 consists of 14 residues. Germline loops: CDR1 MDHEN, CDR2 SYDVKM. Trimming removed 5 bases at V and 0 bases at J, with 10 bases between. The entire variable domain, with the rest obtained from reference TRBV28 and TRBJ1-1, is as follows: DVKVTQSSRYLVKRTGEKVFLECVQDMDHENMFWYRQDPGLGLRLIYFSYDVKMKEKGDIPEGYSVSREKKERFSLILESASTNQTSMYLCASSPPRLNTEAFFGQGTRLTVV.

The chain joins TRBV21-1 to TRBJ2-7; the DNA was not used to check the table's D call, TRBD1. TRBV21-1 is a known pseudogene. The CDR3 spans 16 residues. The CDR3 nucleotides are TGTGCCAAGTCCGGGTCGAAACAGGGGGTCTCCTACGAGCAGTACTTC. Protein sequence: CAKSGSKQGVSYEQYF.

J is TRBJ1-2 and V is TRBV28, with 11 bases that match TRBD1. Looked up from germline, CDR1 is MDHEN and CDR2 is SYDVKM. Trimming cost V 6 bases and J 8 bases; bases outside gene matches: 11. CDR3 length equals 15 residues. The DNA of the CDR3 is TGTGCCAGCAGCCCCTTGGGACAGGGGGAAGGGGGCTACACCTTC. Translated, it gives CASSPLGQGEGGYTF.

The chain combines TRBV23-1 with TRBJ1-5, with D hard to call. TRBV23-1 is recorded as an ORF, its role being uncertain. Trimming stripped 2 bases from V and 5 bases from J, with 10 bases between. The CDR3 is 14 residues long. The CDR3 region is CASSQAGSDQPQHF. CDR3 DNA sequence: TGCGCCAGCAGTCAAGCGGGGAGCGATCAGCCCCAGCATTTT.

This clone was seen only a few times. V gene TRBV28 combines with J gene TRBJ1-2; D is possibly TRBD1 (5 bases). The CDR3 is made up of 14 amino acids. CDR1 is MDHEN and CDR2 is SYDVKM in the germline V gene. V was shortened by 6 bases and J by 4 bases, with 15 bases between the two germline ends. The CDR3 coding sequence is TGTGCCAGCAGCCCCTTGGGGCTAGGCTATGGCTACACCTTC. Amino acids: CASSPLGLGYGYTF.

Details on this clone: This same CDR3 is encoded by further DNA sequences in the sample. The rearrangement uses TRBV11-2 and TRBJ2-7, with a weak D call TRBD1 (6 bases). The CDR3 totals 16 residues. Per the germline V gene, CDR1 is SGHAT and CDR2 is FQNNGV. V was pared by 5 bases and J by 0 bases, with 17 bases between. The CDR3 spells CASSRGETGSSYEQYF. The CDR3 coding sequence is TGTGCCAGCAGCCGAGGTGAAACAGGGAGCTCCTACGAGCAGTACTTC.